Each of the 27 T cell receptor beta chains below was sequenced from the same sample in a study of T cells after posttransplantation cyclophosphamide. A marrow graft followed busulfan-fludarabine conditioning, with cyclophosphamide on days +3 and +4. TCRdb keeps only in-frame clones here, not all; method: immunoSEQ multiplex PCR. The sample has some 11,000 clones, roughly nine tenths seen once; the top ten hold about 28%. The sample consisted of CD4+ T cells sorted from PBMCs, taken after allogeneic stem cell transplant with posttransplant cyclophosphamide. These TCRs come from a male patient between 25 and 39 years old who received an allogeneic stem cell transplant from a related donor, was CMV-positive, and had acute GVHD only. Some T cells may have originated in the graft donor.

This clone was seen only a few times. The V and J genes are TRBV11-3 and TRBJ1-2; D is ambiguous. The CDR3 has 12 residues. The germline gives CDR1 SGHNT, CDR2 YENEEA. Trimming cost V 5 bases and J 8 bases, with 12 bases left between them. The CDR3 DNA reads TGTGCCAGCAGCCCAGATAAGTGGGGCTACACCTTC. Protein: CASSPDKWGYTF.

The J gene is TRBJ1-5, the V gene TRBV5-5, with 8 bases fitting TRBD1. Germline loops: CDR1 SGHKS, CDR2 YYEKEE (reference sequence). The length of the CDR3 is 15 residues. With 4 bases clipped from V and 2 bases from J, the junction kept 5 bases outside the gene matches. CDR3 DNA: TGTGCCAGCAGCCCGGGACAGGACCGCAATCAGCCCCAGCATTTT. This translates into CASSPGQDRNQPQHF.

The chain carries TRBV27 and TRBJ2-2; 9 positions agree with TRBD2. The V gene's germline CDR1 is MNHEY and CDR2 SMNVEV (reference sequence). With 8 bases clipped from V and 4 bases from J, the junction kept 11 bases outside the gene matches. The CDR3 sequence is 16 residues long. The CDR3 DNA reads TGTGCCAGCGGGGATAGCGGGGGCCGGGGCACCGGGGAGCTGTTTTTT. This sequence encodes CASGDSGGRGTGELFF.

This chain joins TRBV6-4 and TRBJ1-1; no reliable D call. Trimming left V 5 bases short and J 5 bases short, with 12 bases between. Germline loops: CDR1 MRHNA, CDR2 SNTAGT. The CDR3 runs to 13 residues. CDR3 nucleotide sequence: TGTGCCAGCAGTACTCAGGTGGGTACTGAAGCTTTCTTT. Amino acids: CASSTQVGTEAFF.

CDR3 sequence (DNA): TGTGCCAGCAGCCAACCCCGACAGGTTCCCTACGAGCAGTACTTC. This gives the protein CASSQPRQVPYEQYF. This chain links TRBV7-2 with TRBJ2-7; D might be TRBD1 (6 bases). CDR3 length equals 15 residues. Germline V CDR1 and CDR2: SGHTA, FQGNSA. Trimming left V 5 bases short and J 2 bases short, with 16 bases between.

Only a few counts were recorded for this clone. The chain recombines TRBV5-1 with TRBJ2-7, with 15 bases fitting TRBD2. This CDR3 comprises 16 residues. J was trimmed by 2 bases and V by 0 bases; bases with no gene match: 0. Germline V gives CDR1 SGHRS, CDR2 YFSETQ. The CDR3 DNA sequence: TGCGCCAGCAGCTTGGGGACTAGCGGGGGGGCCTACGAGCAGTACTTC. Encoded protein: CASSLGTSGGAYEQYF.

The V call is TRBV7-2, the J call TRBJ2-7; D is ambiguous. Per germline, CDR1 SGHTA and CDR2 FQGNSA. The germline V and J ends were trimmed by 1 base and 6 bases, with 13 bases remaining between them. The CDR3 contains 14 residues. The CDR3 DNA follows: TGTGCCAGCAGCTTAGTGGCTGGGCAAGTCGAGCAGTACTTC. Translating gives CASSLVAGQVEQYF. The variable domain in full, completed from reference TRBV7-2 and TRBJ2-7, reads GAGVSQSPSNKVTEKGKDVELRCDPISGHTALYWYRQSLGQGLEFLIYFQGNSAPDKSGLPSDRFSAERTGGSVSTLTIQRTQQEDSAVYLCASSLVAGQVEQYFGPGTRLTVT.

This chain links TRBV30 with TRBJ2-1, with D tentatively TRBD1 (5 bases). Per the germline V gene, CDR1 is GTSNPN and CDR2 is SVGIG (reference sequence). Trimming took 2 bases from V and 2 from J, leaving 7 bases between them. The length of the CDR3 is 13 residues. DNA of the CDR3: TGTGCCTGGAGTCGACAGACCTACAATGAGCAGTTCTTC. Residues: CAWSRQTYNEQFF.

This chain uses TRBV5-4 with TRBJ2-1; D perhaps matches TRBD1 (6 bases). This CDR3 has 15 residues. V lost 4 bases and J 0 bases, leaving 11 bases between the germline ends. Per germline, CDR1 SGHNT and CDR2 YYREEE (reference sequence). The DNA of the CDR3 is TGTGCCAGCAGCCTAAGGACAGCCTCCTACAATGAGCAGTTCTTC. Amino acid sequence: CASSLRTASYNEQFF.

The chain combines TRBV7-9 with TRBJ1-5; D is unresolved. V shed 1 base and J shed 6 bases, with 7 bases lying between them. CDR1 is SEHNR and CDR2 is FQNEAQ in the germline V gene (reference sequence). This CDR3 is 13 amino acids long. The CDR3 bases are TGTGCCAGCAGCTTAGAGCGGTTTCAGCCCCAGCATTTT. It specifies CASSLERFQPQHF.

The chain couples TRBV25-1 to TRBJ2-1; 13 nucleotides line up with TRBD2. CDR1 and CDR2 from the germline V gene are MGHDK and SYGVNS. The CDR3 consists of 15 residues. V lost 3 bases and J lost 6; bases outside the gene matches: 2. CDR3 in amino acids: CASSEGLAGRNEQFF. The CDR3 region has the DNA TGTGCCAGCAGTGAGGGACTAGCGGGGCGCAATGAGCAGTTCTTC.

This chain uses TRBV2 with TRBJ1-1; 11 bases agree with TRBD1. The CDR3 is 14 amino acids. Trimming cost V 6 bases and J 6 bases; bases outside gene matches: 6. In germline, CDR1 is SNHLY, CDR2 FYNNEI. CDR3: CASSAGQGVAEAFF. CDR3 DNA sequence: TGTGCCAGCAGCGCGGGACAGGGGGTCGCTGAAGCTTTCTTT.

The V gene is TRBV6-4, the J gene TRBJ1-1, with TRBD1 as a possible D gene (6 bases). V gave up 0 bases and J gave up 8 bases, with 10 bases separating them. The germline V gene encodes CDR1 MRHNA and CDR2 SNTAGT. CDR3 length: 13 residues. The CDR3 is CASSDSWGTEAFF. CDR3 DNA: TGTGCCAGCAGTGACTCGTGGGGGACAGAAGCTTTCTTT.

V and J are TRBV5-1 and TRBJ2-5, with TRBD1 matching over 7 bases. V dropped 0 bases and J dropped 3; count of bases not matched to a gene: 2. The germline V gene encodes CDR1 SGHRS and CDR2 YFSETQ. This CDR3 region has 14 residues. CDR3 amino acids: CASSLAGQKETQYF. The CDR3, as DNA: TGCGCCAGCAGCTTGGCGGGACAGAAAGAGACCCAGTACTTC.

The chain is built from TRBV15 and TRBJ2-3; possibly TRBD1 for D (5 bases). The CDR3 has 14 amino acids. The germline gives CDR1 LNHNV, CDR2 YYDKDF (reference sequence). The V and J ends lost 0 bases and 4 bases respectively, with 8 bases between them. The CDR3 reads CATSRDRASDTQYF. CDR3 DNA: TGTGCCACCAGCAGAGACAGGGCGTCAGATACGCAGTATTTT.

This clone has just one count. V gene TRBV7-2 combines with J gene TRBJ1-3, with 7 bases identical to TRBD1. Per the germline V gene, CDR1 is SGHTA and CDR2 is FQGNSA. V trimming: 0 bases; J trimming: 2 bases; junction bases outside the gene matches: 7. CDR3 length: 17 amino acids. The CDR3 bases are TGTGCCAGCAGCTTAGCAACAACAGGGGCTCCTGGAAACACCATATATTTT. This sequence encodes CASSLATTGAPGNTIYF.

This clone was counted a single time. V usage is TRBV4-2 and J usage is TRBJ2-3; a possible D gene is TRBD1 (5 bases). The CDR3 runs to 14 residues. V lost 4 bases and J 1 base, leaving 9 bases between the germline ends. The germline V gene has CDR1 LGHNA and CDR2 YNFKEQ. This CDR3 is CASSLLGGTDTQYF. Here the CDR3 DNA reads TGTGCCAGCAGCCTTTTAGGGGGCACAGATACGCAGTATTTT.

V gene TRBV6-5 combines with J gene TRBJ1-2; 9 positions match TRBD1. The CDR3 is 14 residues long. V gave up 6 bases and J gave up 3 bases; unmatched junction bases: 5. Germline lookup yields CDR1 MNHEY and CDR2 SVGAGI. CDR3 in amino acids: CASRPRQGDYGYTF. The CDR3 region has the DNA TGTGCCAGCAGACCTAGACAGGGGGACTATGGCTACACCTTC.

This rearrangement joins TRBV6-1 to TRBJ2-2, with 8 bases aligning to TRBD2. The CDR3 is 14 amino acids. Germline CDR1 and CDR2: MNHNS and SASEGT. J gave up 5 bases and V 4 bases, and 3 bases lay outside the gene matches. The CDR3 nucleotides are TGTGCCAGCAGTGCGGGGGGGCGGACCGGGGAGCTGTTTTTT. Protein product: CASSAGGRTGELFF.

This chain links TRBV5-1 with TRBJ2-3; D is possibly TRBD1 (7 bases). CDR1 is SGHRS, CDR2 YFSETQ, per germline. V lost 4 bases, J lost 1 base, and 19 bases lay in between. The CDR3 contains 17 residues. CDR3 coding DNA: TGCGCCAGCAGCCCACCCAGCGGCAGGGGGGGCACAGATACGCAGTATTTT. Amino acid sequence: CASSPPSGRGGTDTQYF.

DNA of the CDR3: TGTGCCAGCGCCGGCCCAGGGGGCACAGATACGCAGTATTTT. It specifies CASAGPGGTDTQYF. The rearrangement uses TRBV2 and TRBJ2-3, with D possibly being TRBD1 (6 bases). The V and J ends lost 8 bases and 1 base respectively, with 13 bases between them. Germline V CDR1 and CDR2: SNHLY, FYNNEI. The CDR3 runs 14 residues.

This chain joins TRBV30 and TRBJ1-6, with 8 bases aligning to TRBD1. Germline V CDR1 and CDR2: GTSNPN, SVGIG (reference sequence). Trimming at V came to 3 bases and at J to 4 bases, leaving 8 bases not matched to a gene. This CDR3 contains 16 residues. The CDR3 nucleotides read TGTGCCTGGAGCCGCCCAGGGACAGGATATAATTCACCCCTCCACTTT. Translated, it gives CAWSRPGTGYNSPLHF. The variable domain in full, completed from reference TRBV30 and TRBJ1-6, reads SQTIHQWPATLVQPVGSPLSLECTVEGTSNPNLYWYRQAAGRGLQLLFYSVGIGQISSEVPQNLSASRPQDRQFILSSKKLLLSDSGFYLCAWSRPGTGYNSPLHFGNGTRLTVT.

This clone has only one observation. One end of the junction is discordant with germline, which a read error may explain. Other DNA sequences in the same sample also yield this CDR3. CDR3 nucleotides: TGTGCCTGGAGTCCCGGACAGCGGAATAATTCCCCCCTCCACTTT. It codes for CAWSPGQRNNSPLHF. The V gene is TRBV30, the J gene TRBJ1-6; TRBD1 is a possible D gene (6 bases). The CDR3 is made up of 15 amino acids. The V gene's germline CDR1 is GTSNPN and CDR2 SVGIG (reference sequence).

The rearrangement joins TRBV10-2 to TRBJ2-2, with 11 nucleotides matching TRBD2. This CDR3 spans 16 amino acids. After removal of 4 bases from V and 5 bases from J, the junction contained 6 bases not matched to a gene. Germline V gene lookup returns CDR1 WSHSY and CDR2 SAAADI. The CDR3 region is CASSGSGGAGTGELFF. Here the CDR3 DNA reads TGCGCCAGCAGTGGTAGCGGGGGGGCCGGGACCGGGGAGCTGTTTTTT.

The chain carries TRBV29-1 and TRBJ1-1; 9 bases are shared with TRBD1. The germline V gene encodes CDR1 SQVTM and CDR2 ANQGSEA. The CDR3 is 12 amino acids. The V gene end was trimmed by 5 bases and the J gene end by 7 bases; junction bases not matched to a gene: 5. The CDR3, as DNA: TGCAGCGTTTGGGACAGGGAAATTGAAGCTTTCTTT. Its protein product is CSVWDREIEAFF.

The J gene is TRBJ2-7, the V gene TRBV2; 9 nucleotides line up with TRBD1. Germline values: CDR1 SNHLY, CDR2 FYNNEI. Trimming cost V 2 bases and J 4 bases; bases outside gene matches: 6. The CDR3 covers 15 residues. CDR3 bases: TGTGCCAGCAGTGAAAGGGACAGGGAAGGATACGAGCAGTACTTC. Residues: CASSERDREGYEQYF.

The V call is TRBV9, the J call TRBJ1-1; D perhaps matches TRBD1 (6 bases). The CDR3 consists of 13 residues. From germline, CDR1 is SGDLS and CDR2 YYNGEE. The germline V and J ends were trimmed by 4 bases and 4 bases, with 11 bases remaining between them. The CDR3 reads CASSFTGITEAFF. DNA for the CDR3: TGTGCCAGCAGCTTTACAGGGATCACTGAAGCTTTCTTT.